These 8 T cell receptor beta chains were all obtained from the same sample, sequenced in a study of T cell responses to AZD1222 COVID-19 vaccine. Clones were sequenced by immunoSEQ multiplex PCR, and TCRdb holds only the in-frame ones, with some missing. The sample lists under 130,000 clones, 92% occurring once. The sample here was peripheral blood, taken on day 0 of AZD1222 vaccination. These receptors were obtained from an adult in good health.

The rearrangement joins TRBV29-1 to TRBJ2-7; D is undetermined. Germline V gives CDR1 SQVTM, CDR2 ANQGSEA. This CDR3 has 12 residues. The V end was cut by 5 bases, the J end by 0 bases, with 8 bases between. The CDR3 region has the DNA TGCAGCGTTCGTAGGAGCTCCTACGAGCAGTACTTC. Protein: CSVRRSSYEQYF.

This sequence joins TRBV7-9 and TRBJ2-2, with D possibly matching TRBD1 (6 bases). V was cut by 1 base and J by 2 bases, with 14 bases left in between. CDR3 length: 17 residues. Germline assignment: CDR1 SEHNR and CDR2 FQNEAQ (reference sequence). This chain's CDR3 is CASSLGPVGHNTGELFF. The CDR3 DNA reads TGTGCCAGCAGCTTAGGCCCCGTGGGACACAACACCGGGGAGCTGTTTTTT. The full variable domain, completed using reference TRBV7-9 and TRBJ2-2, is DTGVSQNPRHKITKRGQNVTFRCDPISEHNRLYWYRQTLGQGPEFLTYFQNEAQLEKSRLLSDRFSAERPKGSFSTLEIQRTEQGDSAMYLCASSLGPVGHNTGELFFGEGSRLTVL.

CDR3 in amino acids: CASSLGGGHTEAFF. CDR3 DNA sequence: TGTGCCAGCAGCTTAGGGGGCGGGCACACTGAAGCTTTCTTT. The rearrangement joins TRBV5-6 to TRBJ1-1; 7 bases are shared with TRBD1. Germline CDR1 and CDR2: SGHDT and YYEEEE. The CDR3 is 14 residues long. V shed 2 bases and J 3 bases; nucleotides not matched to a gene: 4.

The V call is TRBV7-2, the J call TRBJ1-5, with 7 bases fitting TRBD1. CDR1 is SGHTA and CDR2 is FQGNSA in the germline V gene. This CDR3 contains 15 residues. The J segment lost 7 bases and the V segment lost 1 base, leaving 7 bases of the junction unmatched. The CDR3 sequence: CASSLVTGEGQPQHF. Written as DNA, the CDR3 is TGTGCCAGCAGCTTAGTCACAGGGGAGGGACAGCCCCAGCATTTT.

The CDR3, as DNA: TGCAGCGCCGGGACTGCATTTAACACTGAAGCTTTCTTT. It codes for CSAGTAFNTEAFF. This chain links TRBV29-1 with TRBJ1-1, with a tentative D call TRBD1 (5 bases). This CDR3 is 13 amino acids long. CDR1 and CDR2 (germline): SQVTM, ANQGSEA. The V end was cut by 7 bases, the J end by 2 bases, with 14 bases between.

This chain links TRBV25-1 with TRBJ2-3; D possibly corresponds to TRBD2 (6 bases). Trimming took off 5 bases at V and 0 bases at J, with 12 bases between the two ends. Germline CDR1 reads MGHDK; CDR2 reads SYGVNS. The CDR3 totals 15 residues. CDR3 residues: CASSYSGGSTDTQYF. The CDR3 DNA reads as TGTGCCAGCAGTTATAGCGGAGGAAGCACAGATACGCAGTATTTT. Full variable domain (missing parts from reference TRBV25-1 and TRBJ2-3): EADIYQTPRYLVIGTGKKITLECSQTMGHDKMYWYQQDPGMELHLIHYSYGVNSTEKGDLSSESTVSRIRTEHFPLTLESARPSHTSQYLCASSYSGGSTDTQYFGPGTRLTVL.

The rearrangement links TRBV10-3 to TRBJ2-1, with D tentatively TRBD1 or TRBD2 (6 bases each). The ends were cut back, 5 bases at V and 2 bases at J, with 13 bases in the middle. The length of the CDR3 is 15 residues. Germline values: CDR1 ENHRY, CDR2 SYGVKD. CDR3 region: CAISREGGTYNEQFF. CDR3 DNA: TGTGCCATCAGTCGTGAGGGGGGAACCTACAATGAGCAGTTCTTC.

The chain uses TRBV14 and TRBJ1-6; D call uncertain. The CDR3 length is 15 residues. Deletions cut 3 bases from V and 4 bases from J, with 10 bases between. Per the germline V gene, CDR1 is SGHDN and CDR2 is FVKESK. As DNA, the CDR3 is TGTGCCAGCAGCCAGTTACAGCTATATAATTCACCCCTCCACTTT. The encoded protein is CASSQLQLYNSPLHF.